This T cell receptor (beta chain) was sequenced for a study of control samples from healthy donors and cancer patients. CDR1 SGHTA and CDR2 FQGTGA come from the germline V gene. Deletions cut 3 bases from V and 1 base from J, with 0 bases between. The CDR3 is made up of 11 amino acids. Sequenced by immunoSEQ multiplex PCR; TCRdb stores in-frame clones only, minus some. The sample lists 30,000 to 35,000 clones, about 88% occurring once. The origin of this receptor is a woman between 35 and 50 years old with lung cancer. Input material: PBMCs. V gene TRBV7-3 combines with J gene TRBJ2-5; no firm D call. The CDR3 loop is CASSFQETQYF. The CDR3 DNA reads TGTGCCAGCAGCTTCCAAGAGACCCAGTACTTC.